This T cell receptor beta chain was obtained from a study of chemoradiotherapy in HPV16-positive cancers. The wider study: Candidate HPV-specific clones and shared TCR motifs came from two HPV16-positive patients. Study results and caveats: Better recurrence-free survival went with HPV-responsive T-cell expansion in HPV16-positive patients. Candidate HPV-specific clones and E7-related TCR motifs grew in tumor during treatment.

Samples were taken several times over chemoradiotherapy. In the case of this clone: Its target is unknown.

Sequenced by immunoSEQ multiplex PCR; TCRdb stores in-frame clones only, minus some. The profile shows roughly 32,000 clones, about 88% of them singletons. This clonotype originated in a human donor with HPV-associated anogenital cancer. The specimen comprised blood, sampled from a patient who underwent chemoradiotherapy.

In nucleotides, the CDR3 is TGTGCCAGCAGCGTAGAGGCAGGGGCGAGCTCTGGAAACACCATATATTTT. Its translation is CASSVEAGASSGNTIYF. The chain couples TRBV9 to TRBJ1-3, with a tentative D call TRBD1 (6 bases). This CDR3 has 17 amino acids. CDR1 and CDR2 from the germline V gene are SGDLS and YYNGEE. The V end was cut by 0 bases, the J end by 0 bases, with 13 bases between.